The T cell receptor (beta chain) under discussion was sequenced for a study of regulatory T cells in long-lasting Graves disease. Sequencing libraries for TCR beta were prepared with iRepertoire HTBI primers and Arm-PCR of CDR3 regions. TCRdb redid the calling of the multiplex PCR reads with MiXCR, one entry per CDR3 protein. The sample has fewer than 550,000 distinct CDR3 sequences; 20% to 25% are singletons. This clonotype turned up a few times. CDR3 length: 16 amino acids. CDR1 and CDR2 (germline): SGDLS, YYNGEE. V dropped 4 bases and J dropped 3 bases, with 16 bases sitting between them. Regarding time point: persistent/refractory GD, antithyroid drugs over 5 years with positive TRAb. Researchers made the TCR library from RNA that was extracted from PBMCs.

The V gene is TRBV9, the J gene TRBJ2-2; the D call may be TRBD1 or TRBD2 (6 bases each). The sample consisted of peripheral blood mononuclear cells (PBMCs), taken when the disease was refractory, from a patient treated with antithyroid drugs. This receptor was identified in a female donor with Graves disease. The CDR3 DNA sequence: TGTGCCAGCAGCCGGGTTAGGGGGGATTACACCGGGGAGCTGTTTTTT. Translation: CASSRVRGDYTGELFF. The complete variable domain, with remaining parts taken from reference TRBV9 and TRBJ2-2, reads DSGVTQTPKHLITATGQRVTLRCSPRSGDLSVYWYQQSLDQGLQFLIQYYNGEERAKGNILERFSAQQFPDLHSELNLSSLELGDSALYFCASSRVRGDYTGELFFGEGSRLTVL.